This T cell receptor (beta chain) appears in the sequencing data of a study of blood T cells in healthy people across ages. This clonotype has only a few counts. CDR1 is SGHRS and CDR2 is YFSETQ in the germline V gene. This CDR3 has 16 amino acids. V gave up 0 bases and J gave up 7 bases, with 19 bases separating them. Using a J-beta primer mix together with a sample-barcoded 5' primer, a second PCR was run for roughly 6 to 12 cycles. MiXCR, applied by TCRdb to the 5' RACE reads, yields one record per CDR3 protein. This table has 1 million or so distinct CDR3 sequences, more than 35% appearing once. The TCR sequence derives from a woman between 55 and 75 years old in good health. The V gene is TRBV5-1, the J gene TRBJ2-5, with D maybe TRBD1 (6 bases). The specimen sequenced was blood. The CDR3 sequence: CASSLVNKRQGTTQYF. The CDR3 nucleotides read TGCGCCAGCAGCTTGGTGAATAAGAGGCAGGGGACGACCCAGTACTTC.